The clone carrying this TCR beta chain was recorded once. Antigen specificity is unknown. This record belongs to a study of cytomegalovirus exposure and HLA in healthy donors. Study findings and constraints: Earlier findings revealed that most TCR beta V segments proved productive either about 87% or about 30% of the time.

Trimming stripped 6 bases from V and 4 bases from J, with 15 bases between. The CDR3 is 14 residues long. CDR1 is MNHEY, CDR2 SMNVEV, per germline (reference sequence). PCR employed 60 Vbeta and 13 Jbeta primers. Generated by immunoSEQ multiplex PCR, the TCRdb table keeps only in-frame clones and is missing some. The sample gives fewer than 200,000 clones, around four fifths of which show up once; around 1.3% is in the top ten. Sequencing input: PBMCs. The chain employs TRBV27 and TRBJ2-5, with D possibly being TRBD1 (6 bases). The sequence was collected from a woman aged 50 to 60 in good health and CMV-seronegative. The CDR3 DNA is TGTGCCAGCAGAGCGATCGACAGGCCAGAGACCCAGTACTTC. The encoded protein is CASRAIDRPETQYF.